One and the same sample provided the 15 T cell receptor beta chains below, sequenced in a study of T cell responses to AZD1222 COVID-19 vaccine. TCRdb's table, derived via immunoSEQ multiplex PCR, lists solely in-frame clones and lacks some. This sample has 100,000 or so clones, with 84% found just once. The specimen comprised peripheral blood, sampled on day 0 of AZD1222 vaccination. These receptors came from an adult in good health.

The rearrangement links TRBV2 to TRBJ1-1; the D gene is possibly TRBD1 (5 bases). CDR3 length: 14 residues. Germline CDR1 and CDR2: SNHLY and FYNNEI. V was pared by 4 bases and J by 0 bases, with 9 bases between. The CDR3 DNA reads as TGTGCCAGCAGTGTGGGCAGGGTGAACACTGAAGCTTTCTTT. It is translated as CASSVGRVNTEAFF.

The rearrangement uses TRBV28 and TRBJ2-7; 7 positions agree with TRBD2. With V trimmed by 8 bases and J by 3 bases, 10 bases remained unmatched. Germline lookup yields CDR1 MDHEN and CDR2 SYDVKM. This CDR3 has 14 amino acids. The DNA for the CDR3 is TGTGCCAGCGGGAGGAGGGAGGGATACTACGAGCAGTACTTC. Protein product: CASGRREGYYEQYF. The whole variable domain, remainder taken from reference TRBV28 and TRBJ2-7, is DVKVTQSSRYLVKRTGEKVFLECVQDMDHENMFWYRQDPGLGLRLIYFSYDVKMKEKGDIPEGYSVSREKKERFSLILESASTNQTSMYLCASGRREGYYEQYFGPGTRLTVT.

This clone was picked up one time. The rearrangement uses TRBV6-5 and TRBJ1-4; weak D call: TRBD1 (6 bases). This CDR3 has 15 residues. V was clipped by 0 bases and J by 5 bases, with 10 bases between them. The V gene's germline CDR1 is MNHEY and CDR2 SVGAGI. As DNA, the CDR3 is TGTGCCAGCAGTTACTCAACAGGGAGGAATGAAAAACTGTTTTTT. This sequence encodes CASSYSTGRNEKLFF.

This chain uses TRBV9 with TRBJ2-5; no reliable D call. Germline-derived CDR1 and CDR2 are SGDLS and YYNGEE. V lost 6 bases and J 2 bases, leaving 14 bases between the germline ends. CDR3 length: 14 amino acids. CDR3 DNA: TGTGCCAGCACCAGAGGTGGTGGACAAGAGACCCAGTACTTC. It encodes CASTRGGGQETQYF.

This clone was counted a few times. The V and J genes are TRBV6-2 or TRBV6-3 and TRBJ2-2; TRBD2 matches at 8 bases. V dropped 2 bases and J dropped 5; count of bases not matched to a gene: 7. The CDR3 contains 16 residues. Looked up from germline, CDR1 is MNHEY and CDR2 is SVGEGT. This CDR3 reads CASSYAAGGRTGELFF. The CDR3 DNA follows: TGTGCCAGCAGTTACGCCGCGGGAGGAAGAACCGGGGAGCTGTTTTTT.

V is TRBV28 and J is TRBJ1-5; weak D call: TRBD1 (6 bases). CDR3 size: 14 residues. V shed 7 bases and J shed 0 bases, with 10 bases lying between them. Germline V gene lookup returns CDR1 MDHEN and CDR2 SYDVKM. CDR3 protein: CASTRGGSNQPQHF. In DNA form, the CDR3 reads TGTGCCAGCACCAGGGGTGGTAGCAATCAGCCCCAGCATTTT.

This clone was counted only a few times. CDR3 in amino acids: CASSLASGTSGTRGNEQFF. The CDR3 nucleotides read TGCGCCAGCAGCTTGGCCAGCGGGACTAGCGGGACCCGGGGAAATGAGCAGTTCTTC. The J gene is TRBJ2-1, the V gene TRBV5-1, with 13 bases identical to TRBD2. The length of the CDR3 is 19 residues. Germline V gene lookup returns CDR1 SGHRS and CDR2 YFSETQ. V lost 0 bases and J lost 7; bases outside the gene matches: 13.

V and J are TRBV18 and TRBJ1-1; D is uncertain. CDR3 length: 15 amino acids. The germline gives CDR1 KGHSH, CDR2 LQKENI. Trimming shortened V by 0 bases and J by 3 bases, and 11 bases separated the two germline ends. For the CDR3, the DNA is TGTGCCAGCTCACCACCGCTGAGTTATTACACTGAAGCTTTCTTT. Its translation: CASSPPLSYYTEAFF.

The J gene is TRBJ2-5, the V gene TRBV20-1, with a weak D call TRBD1 (5 bases). The ends were cut back, 2 bases at V and 5 bases at J, with 6 bases in the middle. From germline, CDR1 is DFQATT and CDR2 SNEGSKA (reference sequence). CDR3 size: 11 residues. The CDR3 spells CSARQGETQYF. DNA for the CDR3: TGCAGTGCTAGACAGGGCGAGACCCAGTACTTC.

The chain carries TRBV29-1 and TRBJ2-1, with TRBD1 matching 10 bases. The CDR3 consists of 13 residues. Trimming removed 2 bases from V and 8 bases from J; junction bases left unmatched: 3. CDR1 is SQVTM and CDR2 is ANQGSEA in the germline V gene. CDR3 nucleotides: TGCAGCGTTGAACGGGACAGGGGAGATGAGCAGTTCTTC. Amino acid sequence: CSVERDRGDEQFF.

V usage is TRBV28 and J usage is TRBJ2-5, with D possibly TRBD1 on 6 matching bases. The germline V gene has CDR1 MDHEN and CDR2 SYDVKM. The CDR3 loop spans 15 amino acids. Trimming shortened V by 2 bases and J by 5 bases, and 15 bases separated the two germline ends. Here the CDR3 reads CASSLPTGVGETQYF. CDR3 DNA: TGTGCCAGCAGTTTACCGACAGGAGTAGGGGAGACCCAGTACTTC.

The rearrangement joins TRBV5-1 to TRBJ2-3; the match to TRBD1 covers 9 bases. The CDR3 length is 15 residues. V shed 4 bases, J shed 6 bases, and the junction held 9 bases outside the gene matches. The germline CDR1 and CDR2 sequences are SGHRS and YFSETQ. CDR3 bases: TGCGCCAGCAGCGCCACGGGACAGGGAAGTGATACGCAGTATTTT. It translates to CASSATGQGSDTQYF.

This sequence joins TRBV13 and TRBJ2-1; D uncertain. Looked up from germline, CDR1 is PRHDT and CDR2 is FYEKMQ (reference sequence). The CDR3 covers 13 residues. The V end lost 6 bases, the J end lost 5 bases, and 11 bases lay between the germline ends. The CDR3 DNA sequence: TGTGCCAGCAGTCTCGCCCAGGACAATGAGCAGTTCTTC. It translates to CASSLAQDNEQFF.

The genes are TRBV28 and TRBJ1-3, with 9 bases lining up with TRBD1. The germline V gene encodes CDR1 MDHEN and CDR2 SYDVKM. This CDR3 is built from 15 residues. V lost 2 bases to trimming and J lost 3 bases; unmatched junction nucleotides: 2. The CDR3 protein is CASSLRDRVGNTIYF. In DNA form, the CDR3 reads TGTGCCAGCAGTTTAAGGGACAGGGTTGGAAACACCATATATTTT.

The rearrangement uses TRBV15 and TRBJ1-5; TRBD1 might be the D (5 bases). This CDR3 is built from 15 residues. V was cut by 3 bases and J by 0 bases, with 9 bases left in between. Germline V lookup: CDR1 LNHNV, CDR2 YYDKDF (reference sequence). The CDR3 sequence: CATSRGEGSNQPQHF. CDR3 DNA sequence: TGTGCCACCAGCAGGGGGGAGGGTAGCAATCAGCCCCAGCATTTT. Complete variable domain (other parts from reference TRBV15 and TRBJ1-5): DAMVIQNPRYQVTQFGKPVTLSCSQTLNHNVMYWYQQKSSQAPKLLFHYYDKDFNNEADTPDNFQSRRPNTSFCFLDIRSPGLGDTAMYLCATSRGEGSNQPQHFGDGTRLSIL.